The text below deals with one T cell receptor (beta chain). Its target is not known. The data derive from a study of shared clonotypes between healthy human individuals. Study at large: Serving as donors were two women and a few men, whose ages spanned 18 to 49.

General observations from the study: A handful of donors showed sharing of about 5.5% of naive CD4 clonotypes. Generation probabilities of non-shared clonotypes were lower (relative to those shared by all four donors).

The protocol was immunoSEQ multiplex PCR, while the TCRdb copy is restricted to in-frame clones and leaves out a portion. The table includes around 600,000 clones, about 96% detected once. Healthy and HIV-negative, the adult donors had no recent acute infections or vaccinations. Trimming removed 6 bases from V and 2 bases from J, with 11 bases in between. CDR1 is SNHLY, CDR2 FYNNEI, per germline. The CDR3 is made up of 13 amino acids. The clonotype originates from a woman in her 30s in good health. The V gene is TRBV2, the J gene TRBJ2-7, with TRBD2 as a possible D gene (5 bases). Source material: naive CD4+ T cells sorted from blood. Stated subset: CD45RA+ positively selected. The CDR3 region has the DNA TGTGCCAGCAGCAGAGGGATCCCCTACGAGCAGTACTTC. This translates into CASSRGIPYEQYF.